The 5 T cell receptor beta chains reported below all come from one sample, sequenced in a study of technical replicates of blood from a few donors. TCRdb's copy holds only in-frame clones and misses some; the assay was immunoSEQ multiplex PCR. The sample includes some 91,000 clones, 90% to 96% of them seen just once. Input material: T cells isolated from PBMCs. These receptors all stem from a human donor in good health.

The V and J genes are TRBV29-1 and TRBJ1-1; 7 bases map to TRBD1. The J segment lost 3 bases and the V segment lost 6 bases, leaving 10 bases of the junction unmatched. This CDR3 has 14 amino acids. CDR1 and CDR2 from the germline V gene are SQVTM and ANQGSEA. CDR3 amino acids: CSVKPGQLYTEAFF. The CDR3 DNA reads TGCAGCGTGAAACCGGGACAGCTTTACACTGAAGCTTTCTTT.

This clone was picked up one time. The V gene is TRBV30, the J gene TRBJ2-7; perhaps TRBD2 as D (6 bases). Germline V CDR1 and CDR2: GTSNPN, SVGIG (reference sequence). The V end was cut by 2 bases, the J end by 3 bases, with 14 bases between. This CDR3 contains 14 residues. The CDR3, as DNA: TGTGCCTGGAGTCAGGAGGGAGGCAACTACGAGCAGTACTTC. This sequence encodes CAWSQEGGNYEQYF.

V gene TRBV11-3 combines with J gene TRBJ2-2; D gene unclear. V lost 5 bases and J lost 4, with 2 bases in between. Germline V gene data show CDR1 as SGHNT and CDR2 as YENEEA. This CDR3 region has 11 residues. CDR3 DNA sequence: TGTGCCAGCAGCCTCACCGGGGAGCTGTTTTTT. It is translated as CASSLTGELFF.

The chain combines TRBV28 with TRBJ2-4; possibly TRBD1 for D (6 bases). Germline V gene sequence: CDR1 MDHEN, CDR2 SYDVKM. The CDR3 length is 15 residues. The V end lost 4 bases, the J end lost 2 bases, and 12 bases lay between the germline ends. This CDR3 is CASSYNREPKNIQYF. The CDR3 DNA reads TGTGCCAGCAGTTACAACAGGGAACCCAAAAACATTCAGTACTTC.

This clone has just one count. The V and J genes are TRBV11-1 and TRBJ2-5; D is unresolved. The V end was cut by 3 bases, the J end by 1 base, with 6 bases between. The CDR3 has 13 residues. CDR1 and CDR2 from the germline V gene are SGHAT and FQDESV (reference sequence). In DNA, the CDR3 is TGTGCCAGCAGCTTGCGGTTCCAAGAGACCCAGTACTTC. The encoded protein is CASSLRFQETQYF.